The present TCR beta chain was sequenced within a study of blood T cell repertoires in COVID-19. Across the study: Acute and convalescent COVID-19 specimens originated in the United States, Italy and Spain.

In the original processing: The authors estimated nucleated cell counts from reference gene primer amplification. TCRdb's table, derived via immunoSEQ multiplex PCR, lists solely in-frame clones and lacks some. V, J and clone size derive from that table, while D and trimming were established from the DNA sequence. Seen here are about 52,000 clones, about 83% observed once, and the top ten hold under 7%. The germline gives CDR1 ENHRY, CDR2 SYGVKD. CDR3 length: 16 residues. V dropped 0 bases and J dropped 5; count of bases not matched to a gene: 9. Input material: peripheral blood. The TCR comes from a man in his 70s with active COVID-19. The chain joins TRBV10-3 to TRBJ1-1; 7 nucleotides line up with TRBD1. The CDR3 reads CAISESTGMKRTEAFF. For the CDR3, the DNA is TGTGCCATCAGTGAGTCGACAGGGATGAAGAGGACTGAAGCTTTCTTT.